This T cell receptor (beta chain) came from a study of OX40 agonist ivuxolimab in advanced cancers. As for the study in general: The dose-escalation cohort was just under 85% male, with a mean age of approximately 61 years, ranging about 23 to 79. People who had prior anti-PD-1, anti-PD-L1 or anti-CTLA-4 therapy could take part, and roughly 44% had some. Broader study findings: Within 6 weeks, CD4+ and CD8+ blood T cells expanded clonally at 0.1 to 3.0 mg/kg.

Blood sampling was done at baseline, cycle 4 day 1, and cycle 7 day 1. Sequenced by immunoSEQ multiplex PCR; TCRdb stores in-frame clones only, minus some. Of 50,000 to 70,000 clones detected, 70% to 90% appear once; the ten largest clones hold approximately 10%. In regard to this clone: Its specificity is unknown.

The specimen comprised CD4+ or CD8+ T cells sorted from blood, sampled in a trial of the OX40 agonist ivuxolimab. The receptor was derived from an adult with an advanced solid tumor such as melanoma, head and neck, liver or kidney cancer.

The CDR3 DNA reads TGTGCCAGCAGCTTACCGGGCTACGAGCAGTACTTC. Encoded protein: CASSLPGYEQYF. The chain recombines TRBV5-8 with TRBJ2-7; no definite D call. The CDR3 length is 12 residues. V dropped 2 bases and J dropped 3 bases, with 6 bases sitting between them. Germline V gene sequence: CDR1 SGHTS, CDR2 YDEGEE.